Shown below are 6 T cell receptor beta chains from a single sample sequenced in a study of shared clonotypes between healthy human individuals. The repertoire was sequenced with immunoSEQ multiplex PCR; TCRdb's copy has only in-frame clones and lacks some. Here the sample spans roughly 2.1 million clones, roughly 91% being singletons. CD45RO-negative, CCR7-positively selected cells formed the naive CD8 fraction, excluding terminally differentiated effector memory CD45RA+ cells. Sequenced material: naive CD8+ T cells from PBMCs. Receptors were obtained from a man between 18 and 35 years old in good health. Some clones in this sample may be carry-over from other donors' samples.

This chain connects TRBV29-1 to TRBJ2-2; D is perhaps TRBD1 (5 bases). Germline V gene sequence: CDR1 SQVTM, CDR2 ANQGSEA. Trimming took off 4 bases at V and 0 bases at J, with 12 bases between the two ends. CDR3 length: 15 residues. In nucleotides, the CDR3 is TGCAGCGTTGGGGTGGAGACAGCGAACACCGGGGAGCTGTTTTTT. As protein: CSVGVETANTGELFF.

V usage is TRBV19 and J usage is TRBJ2-3, with 14 bases that match TRBD2. V was clipped by 7 bases and J by 6 bases; unmatched bases: 12. This CDR3 region has 17 residues. CDR1 is LNHDA, CDR2 SQIVND, per germline (reference sequence). CDR3: CASTYEGLAGVPDTQYF. The CDR3 coding sequence is TGTGCCAGTACCTACGAGGGACTAGCGGGAGTCCCCGATACGCAGTATTTT.

This clone has just a few counts. The gene calls are TRBV7-6 and TRBJ1-1, with TRBD1 as a possible D gene (6 bases). V lost 3 bases, J lost 1 base, and 6 bases lay in between. The CDR3 runs to 13 residues. CDR1 is SGHVS, CDR2 FNYEAQ, per germline. The CDR3: CASSFRGNTEAFF. The CDR3 DNA is TGTGCCAGCAGCTTCAGGGGGAACACTGAAGCTTTCTTT. Full variable domain (outside the CDR3, taken from reference TRBV7-6 and TRBJ1-1): GAGVSQSPRYKVTKRGQDVALRCDPISGHVSLYWYRQALGQGPEFLTYFNYEAQQDKSGLPNDRFSAERPEGSISTLTIQRTEQRDSAMYRCASSFRGNTEAFFGQGTRLTVV.

This sequence joins TRBV2 and TRBJ2-5; D unresolved. With 3 bases removed from V and 5 bases from J, the gap between germline ends came to 10 bases. The germline gives CDR1 SNHLY, CDR2 FYNNEI. The CDR3 has 13 residues. The CDR3 loop is CASSDWPLETQYF. CDR3 nucleotide sequence: TGTGCCAGCAGTGACTGGCCATTGGAGACCCAGTACTTC.

As DNA, the CDR3 is TGTGCCAGCAGCAAGGAGGGGCCCTTTCCCTATGGCTACACCTTC. It yields the protein CASSKEGPFPYGYTF. The J gene is TRBJ1-2, the V gene TRBV11-2, with D possibly TRBD1 on 5 matching bases. CDR1 is SGHAT and CDR2 is FQNNGV in the germline V gene. This CDR3 is built from 15 residues. V was trimmed by 5 bases and J by 4 bases, leaving 17 bases between them.

The V call is TRBV4-1, the J call TRBJ2-1, with D possibly being TRBD2 (5 bases). CDR1 is MGHRA, CDR2 YSYEKL, per germline. The CDR3 sequence is 12 residues long. V lost 0 bases, J lost 9 bases, and 6 bases lay in between. For the CDR3, the DNA is TGCGCCAGCAGCCAAGAGGAGGCTGAGCAGTTCTTC. This encodes CASSQEEAEQFF.